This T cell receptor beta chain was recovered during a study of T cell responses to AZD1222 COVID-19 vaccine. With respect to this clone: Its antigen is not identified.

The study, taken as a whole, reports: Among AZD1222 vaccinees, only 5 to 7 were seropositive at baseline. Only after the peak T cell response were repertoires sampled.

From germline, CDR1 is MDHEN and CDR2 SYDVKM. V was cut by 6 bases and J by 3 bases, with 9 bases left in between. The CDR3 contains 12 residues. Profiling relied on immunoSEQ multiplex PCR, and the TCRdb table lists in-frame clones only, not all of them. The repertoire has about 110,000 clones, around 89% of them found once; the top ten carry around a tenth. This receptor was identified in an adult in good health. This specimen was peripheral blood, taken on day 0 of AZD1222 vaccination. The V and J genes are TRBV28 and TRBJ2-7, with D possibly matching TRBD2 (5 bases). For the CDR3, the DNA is TGTGCCAGCAGACCCGGGGTCTACGAGCAGTACTTC. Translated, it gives CASRPGVYEQYF.